This TCR beta chain was documented in a study of blood T cell repertoires in COVID-19. This clone was observed once. Measured with immunoSEQ multiplex PCR; TCRdb has only the in-frame clones, and not every one. The sample gives over 60,000 clones, about 70% of which show up once; roughly 47% is in the top ten. The germline V gene encodes CDR1 LNHDA and CDR2 SQIVND (reference sequence). The CDR3 has 14 amino acids. V lost 5 bases, J lost 5 bases, and 14 bases lay in between. The J gene is TRBJ2-3, the V gene TRBV19; D is perhaps TRBD2 (8 bases). This receptor was identified in a woman older than 75 with acute or convalescent COVID-19. Source material: peripheral blood. The CDR3 region has the DNA TGTGCCAGTAGTGTCGGGAGGGGGCGAGATACGCAGTATTTT. Protein product: CASSVGRGRDTQYF.